This TCR beta chain was sequenced during a study of blood T cell repertoires in COVID-19. The wider study: The United States, Italy and Spain supplied acute and convalescent COVID-19 samples.

Source study methods: Amplifying reference gene primers gave estimates of nucleated cell counts. Clones were sequenced by immunoSEQ multiplex PCR, and TCRdb holds only the in-frame ones, with some missing. V and J calls and clone size are copied from that table; D and trimming were computed from the DNA. This sample carries around 390,000 clones, 85% to 90% of them seen once, and the ten largest clones take 10%. Germline CDR1 reads MNHEY; CDR2 reads SMNVEV (reference sequence). V was shortened by 5 bases and J by 4 bases, with 17 bases between the two germline ends. The CDR3 is 16 amino acids. The study drew participants aged roughly 18 to 89 years from roughly 25 US areas. Which cohort a participant joined came from the clinical history participants gave.

The chain carries TRBV27 and TRBJ1-4; D is uncertain. This receptor was identified in a woman in her 50s who had recovered from COVID-19. The material sequenced was PBMCs or T cells enriched from blood (not recorded which). The CDR3 nucleotides are TGTGCCAGCAGTCCAATTGGGTCAGGTATTAATGAAAAACTGTTTTTT. Its protein is CASSPIGSGINEKLFF. Combining the CDR3 with reference TRBV27 and TRBJ1-4 gives the whole variable domain EAQVTQNPRYLITVTGKKLTVTCSQNMNHEYMSWYRQDPGLGLRQIYYSMNVEVTDKGDVPEGYKVSRKEKRNFPLILESPSPNQTSLYFCASSPIGSGINEKLFFGSGTQLSVL.